Presented here are 17 T cell receptor beta chains from one specimen sequenced in a study of cytomegalovirus exposure and HLA in healthy donors. Primers: 60 Vbeta forward and 13 Jbeta reverse. Clones were sequenced by immunoSEQ multiplex PCR, and TCRdb holds only the in-frame ones, with some missing. The sample lists tens of thousands of clones, around 80% occurring once. The specimen was PBMCs. These receptors were obtained from a woman aged 40 to 50 in good health and CMV-seropositive.

This clone rates as large (0.1 to 1%). The V and J genes are TRBV25-1 and TRBJ2-7; 10 positions agree with TRBD1. Per the germline V gene, CDR1 is MGHDK and CDR2 is SYGVNS. V dropped 5 bases and J dropped 4; count of bases not matched to a gene: 5. CDR3 size: 14 residues. The DNA for the CDR3 is TGTGCCAGCAGTCAAATGGGACAGGGGTACGAGCAGTACTTC. Residues: CASSQMGQGYEQYF.

This clone occurred a few times. The chain has TRBV28 and TRBJ1-4; tentative D call: TRBD1 (5 bases). Trimming cost V 3 bases and J 6 bases, with 14 bases left between them. The CDR3 loop spans 15 amino acids. From germline, CDR1 is MDHEN and CDR2 SYDVKM. Written as DNA, the CDR3 is TGTGCCAGCAGTTTCGAACGGGGGATATATGAAAAACTGTTTTTT. Protein: CASSFERGIYEKLFF.

In its sample, this clone was seen a few times. Other DNA variants within this sample encode the same CDR3. The V call is TRBV5-1, the J call TRBJ1-6; 7 nucleotides line up with TRBD1. The CDR3 length is 15 residues. V trimming: 0 bases; J trimming: 7 bases; junction bases outside the gene matches: 4. CDR1 and CDR2 from the germline V gene are SGHRS and YFSETQ. CDR3 loop: CASSLEGAGNSPLHF. The CDR3 nucleotides are TGCGCCAGCAGCTTGGAGGGGGCTGGCAATTCACCCCTCCACTTT.

This rearrangement joins TRBV6-1 to TRBJ1-2; D gene unclear. Germline assignment: CDR1 MNHNS and CDR2 SASEGT. This CDR3 comprises 15 residues. Deletions cut 1 base from V and 0 bases from J, with 9 bases between. The CDR3: CASSEDTRPNYGYTF. CDR3 coding DNA: TGTGCCAGCAGTGAAGATACTAGACCTAACTATGGCTACACCTTC.

The chain employs TRBV7-3 and TRBJ2-1; 8 bases line up with TRBD2. CDR3 size: 16 residues. With V trimmed by 6 bases and J by 2 bases, 9 bases remained unmatched. Germline V gene lookup returns CDR1 SGHTA and CDR2 FQGTGA. CDR3 DNA sequence: TGTGCCAGCAGTTTTAGCTCCGGGGGGGCCTACAATGAGCAGTTCTTC. Amino acids: CASSFSSGGAYNEQFF.

The chain couples TRBV15 to TRBJ1-4, with 7 positions matching TRBD1. The junction had 5 bases not matched to a gene; V was cut back by 3 bases and J by 4 bases. This CDR3 comprises 15 residues. Germline loops: CDR1 LNHNV, CDR2 YYDKDF (reference sequence). This CDR3 reads CATSSWGQFNEKLFF. The CDR3, as DNA: TGTGCCACCAGCAGTTGGGGACAGTTTAATGAAAAACTGTTTTTT.

The chain combines TRBV6-6 with TRBJ2-2, with D maybe TRBD2 (5 bases). The germline V gene has CDR1 MNHNY and CDR2 SVGAGI (reference sequence). This CDR3 has 13 residues. Trimming stripped 6 bases from V and 3 bases from J, with 8 bases between. CDR3 coding DNA: TGTGCCAGCAGCGGGGTCCACACCGGGGAGCTGTTTTTT. This gives the protein CASSGVHTGELFF.

V usage is TRBV7-8 and J usage is TRBJ1-1; 10 nucleotides line up with TRBD1. Germline V gene lookup returns CDR1 SGHVS and CDR2 FQNEAQ. The CDR3 sequence is 18 residues long. The junction had 12 bases not matched to a gene; V was cut back by 5 bases and J by 0 bases. In DNA, the CDR3 is TGTGCCAGCAGCACCACCCGGACAGGGGGACGGATGAACACTGAAGCTTTCTTT. Its translation: CASSTTRTGGRMNTEAFF.

The chain has TRBV6-5 and TRBJ1-1, with unresolved D. The germline gives CDR1 MNHEY, CDR2 SVGAGI. V lost 0 bases to trimming and J lost 0 bases, with 8 bases between them. This CDR3 is 15 amino acids long. CDR3 sequence (DNA): TGTGCCAGCAGTTACTCGCTACAGCTGAACACTGAAGCTTTCTTT. It encodes CASSYSLQLNTEAFF.

The chain recombines TRBV4-1 with TRBJ2-3; D unresolved. The V and J ends lost 4 bases and 5 bases respectively, with 10 bases between them. CDR3 length: 13 amino acids. The germline gives CDR1 MGHRA, CDR2 YSYEKL. The chain's CDR3 is CASSPLGLDTQYF. As DNA, the CDR3 is TGCGCCAGCAGCCCCCTAGGTCTAGATACGCAGTATTTT.

The chain joins TRBV6-1 to TRBJ2-1; 11 nucleotides match TRBD2. CDR3 length: 15 residues. With 1 base clipped from V and 7 bases from J, the junction kept 3 bases outside the gene matches. The germline V gene has CDR1 MNHNS and CDR2 SASEGT. CDR3 sequence: CASSEGLAGPNEQFF. For the CDR3, the DNA is TGTGCCAGCAGTGAAGGACTAGCGGGGCCGAATGAGCAGTTCTTC.

The chain uses TRBV6-1 and TRBJ1-5, with 7 bases aligning to TRBD1. CDR1 and CDR2 (germline): MNHNS, SASEGT. With V trimmed by 0 bases and J by 11 bases, 10 bases remained unmatched. The CDR3 loop spans 15 amino acids. Here the CDR3 DNA reads TGTGCCAGCAGTGAAGCTGGACAGGCTCTCATAACCCAGCATTTT. Encoded protein: CASSEAGQALITQHF.

The chain couples TRBV5-8 to TRBJ1-5; TRBD1 aligns across 9 bases. Trimming at V came to 3 bases and at J to 4 bases, leaving 5 bases not matched to a gene. Germline CDR1 is SGHTS and CDR2 is YDEGEE. CDR3 length equals 15 residues. In DNA, the CDR3 is TGTGCCAGCAGCTACCGGGACAGGGAAAATCAGCCCCAGCATTTT. Translated: CASSYRDRENQPQHF.

This chain uses TRBV25-1 with TRBJ2-3; 9 positions match TRBD1. Trimming took 6 bases from V and 6 from J; bases not matched to a gene: 16. This CDR3 contains 17 residues. The germline gives CDR1 MGHDK, CDR2 SYGVNS. CDR3 sequence: CASRTTGGAEGWDTQYF. In DNA form, the CDR3 reads TGTGCCAGCAGGACTACAGGGGGCGCGGAGGGATGGGATACGCAGTATTTT. The full variable domain, its missing parts supplied by reference TRBV25-1 and TRBJ2-3, is EADIYQTPRYLVIGTGKKITLECSQTMGHDKMYWYQQDPGMELHLIHYSYGVNSTEKGDLSSESTVSRIRTEHFPLTLESARPSHTSQYLCASRTTGGAEGWDTQYFGPGTRLTVL.

The CDR3: CARSSTETGNGELFF. The DNA for the CDR3 is TGTGCCAGGAGTAGCACAGAGACAGGGAACGGGGAGCTGTTTTTT. The chain couples TRBV2 to TRBJ2-2; 7 bases align to TRBD1. The junction had 14 bases not matched to a gene; V was cut back by 9 bases and J by 7 bases. The germline gives CDR1 SNHLY, CDR2 FYNNEI. This CDR3 is built from 15 residues. The variable domain in full, with the rest retrieved from reference TRBV2 and TRBJ2-2, is EPEVTQTPSHQVTQMGQEVILRCVPISNHLYFYWYRQILGQKVEFLVSFYNNEISEKSEIFDDQFSVERPDGSNFTLKIRSTKLEDSAMYFCARSSTETGNGELFFGEGSRLTVL.

This clone was counted a few times. The chain combines TRBV27 with TRBJ2-2; 9 nucleotides align to TRBD1. Germline-derived CDR1 and CDR2 are MNHEY and SMNVEV (reference sequence). V lost 4 bases to trimming and J lost 1 base; unmatched junction nucleotides: 10. CDR3 length: 18 amino acids. The CDR3 coding sequence is TGTGCCAGCAGTTGGTGGACAGGGGACGCTAAGAACACCGGGGAGCTGTTTTTT. Its translation is CASSWWTGDAKNTGELFF.

Points on this clone: The junction and the germline gene differ at one end; a read error may be behind it. The chain employs TRBV5-6 and TRBJ2-3; a possible D gene is TRBD1 (6 bases). Germline-derived CDR1 and CDR2 are SGHDT and YYEEEE. The CDR3 length is 14 residues. The CDR3 DNA sequence: TGTGCCAGCAGCTATCAGGGGAGCAGAGATACGCAGTATTTT. It codes for CASSYQGSRDTQYF.